This entry is about one TCR beta chain. Its cognate antigen is unknown. The sample is drawn from a study of T cell responses to AZD1222 COVID-19 vaccine. Whole-study context: Pooling covered second doses at about 4 or about 12 weeks.

Overall study results and limits: Unmutated variant regions reportedly attract nearly half of all spike-specific TCRs. CD4 TCRs linked to vaccination spanned spike, dominating at 160-218 and 743-854.

The length of the CDR3 is 15 residues. In germline, CDR1 is LGHDT, CDR2 YNNKEL (reference sequence). V gave up 0 bases and J gave up 10 bases, with 18 bases separating them. Profiling relied on immunoSEQ multiplex PCR, and the TCRdb table lists in-frame clones only, not all of them. The sample includes fewer than 150,000 clones, around 89% seen only once; the top ten take about 4.8%. The clonotype was recovered from an adult in good health. Material: peripheral blood, obtained on day 0 of AZD1222 vaccination. This sequence joins TRBV3-1 (or the pseudogene TRBV3-2) and TRBJ1-1; weak D call: TRBD1 (5 bases). CDR3 bases: TGTGCCAGCAGCCAAGATCTGCCCAGGTTAGGGGTAGCTTTCTTT. This gives the protein CASSQDLPRLGVAFF.